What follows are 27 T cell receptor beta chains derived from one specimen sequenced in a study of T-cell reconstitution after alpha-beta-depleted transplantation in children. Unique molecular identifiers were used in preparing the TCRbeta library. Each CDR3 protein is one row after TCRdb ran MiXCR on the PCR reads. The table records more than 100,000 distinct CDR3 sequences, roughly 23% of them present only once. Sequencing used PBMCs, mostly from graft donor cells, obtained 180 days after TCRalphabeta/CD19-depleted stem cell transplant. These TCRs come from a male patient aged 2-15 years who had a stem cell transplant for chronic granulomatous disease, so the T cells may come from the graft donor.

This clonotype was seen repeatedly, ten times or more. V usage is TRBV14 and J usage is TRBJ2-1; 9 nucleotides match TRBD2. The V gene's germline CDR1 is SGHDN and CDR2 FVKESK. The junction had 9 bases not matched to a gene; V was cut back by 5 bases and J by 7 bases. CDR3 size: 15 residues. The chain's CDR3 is CASSSRGRAGNEQFF. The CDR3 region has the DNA TGTGCCAGCAGCTCACGCGGGAGGGCCGGGAATGAGCAGTTCTTC.

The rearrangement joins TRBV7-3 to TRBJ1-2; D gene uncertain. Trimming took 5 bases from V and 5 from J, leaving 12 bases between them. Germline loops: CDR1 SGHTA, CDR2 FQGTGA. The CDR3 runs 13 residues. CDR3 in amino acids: CASSPAPGYGYTF. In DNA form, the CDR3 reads TGTGCCAGCAGCCCTGCGCCGGGATATGGCTACACCTTC. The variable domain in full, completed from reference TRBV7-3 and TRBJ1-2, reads GAGVSQTPSNKVTEKGKYVELRCDPISGHTALYWYRQSLGQGPEFLIYFQGTGAADDSGLPNDRFFAVRPEGSVSTLKIQRTERGDSAVYLCASSPAPGYGYTFGSGTRLTVV.

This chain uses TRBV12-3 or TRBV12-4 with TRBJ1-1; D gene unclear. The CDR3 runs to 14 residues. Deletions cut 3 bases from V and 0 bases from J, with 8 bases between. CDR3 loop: CASSFRILNTEAFF. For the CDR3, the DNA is TGTGCCAGCAGTTTTAGGATTTTGAACACTGAAGCTTTCTTT.

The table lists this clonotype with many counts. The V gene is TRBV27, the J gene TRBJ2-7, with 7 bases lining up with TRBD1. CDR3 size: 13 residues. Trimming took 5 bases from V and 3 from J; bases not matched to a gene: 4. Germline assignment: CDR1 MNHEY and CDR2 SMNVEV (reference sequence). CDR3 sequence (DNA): TGTGCCAGCAGTCTCCGGGACAGCTACGAGCAGTACTTC. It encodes CASSLRDSYEQYF.

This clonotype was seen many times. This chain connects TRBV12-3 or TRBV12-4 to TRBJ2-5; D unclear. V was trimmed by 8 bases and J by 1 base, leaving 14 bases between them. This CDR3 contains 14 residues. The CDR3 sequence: CASLTDYGQETQYF. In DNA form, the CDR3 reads TGTGCCAGCCTAACTGATTACGGCCAAGAGACCCAGTACTTC.

The CDR3 DNA is TGCGCCAGCAGCCAAGAGGCGGCTAGCGGGGGGACAGAGCAGTTCTTC. It yields the protein CASSQEAASGGTEQFF. The gene calls are TRBV4-3 and TRBJ2-1, with 11 bases aligning to TRBD2. The V segment lost 0 bases and the J segment 10 bases; nucleotides outside the gene matches: 8. CDR1 and CDR2 from the germline V gene are LGHNA and YSLEER. There are 16 residues in the CDR3.

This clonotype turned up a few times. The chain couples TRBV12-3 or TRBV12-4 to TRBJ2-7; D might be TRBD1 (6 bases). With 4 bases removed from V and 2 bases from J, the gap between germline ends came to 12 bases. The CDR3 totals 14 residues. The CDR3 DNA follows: TGTGCCAGCAGTTCTCGGGGACAAACCTACGAGCAGTACTTC. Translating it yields CASSSRGQTYEQYF.

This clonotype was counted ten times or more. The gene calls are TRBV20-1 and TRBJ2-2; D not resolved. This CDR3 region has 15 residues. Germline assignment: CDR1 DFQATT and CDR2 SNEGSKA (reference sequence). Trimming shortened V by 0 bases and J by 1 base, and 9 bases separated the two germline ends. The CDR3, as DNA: TGCAGTGCTAGAGATATTCTACAGAACACCGGGGAGCTGTTTTTT. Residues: CSARDILQNTGELFF.

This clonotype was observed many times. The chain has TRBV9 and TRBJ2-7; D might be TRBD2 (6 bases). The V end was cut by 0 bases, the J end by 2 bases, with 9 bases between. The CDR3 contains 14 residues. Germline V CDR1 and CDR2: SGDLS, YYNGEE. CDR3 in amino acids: CASSVAGETYEQYF. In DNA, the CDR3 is TGTGCCAGCAGCGTAGCGGGAGAGACCTACGAGCAGTACTTC.

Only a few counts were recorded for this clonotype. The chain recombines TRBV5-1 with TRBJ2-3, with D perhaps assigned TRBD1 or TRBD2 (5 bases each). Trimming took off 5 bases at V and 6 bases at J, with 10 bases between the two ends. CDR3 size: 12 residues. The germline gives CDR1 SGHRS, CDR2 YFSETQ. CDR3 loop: CASRRWDDTQYF. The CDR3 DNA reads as TGCGCCAGCAGAAGGTGGGACGATACGCAGTATTTT.

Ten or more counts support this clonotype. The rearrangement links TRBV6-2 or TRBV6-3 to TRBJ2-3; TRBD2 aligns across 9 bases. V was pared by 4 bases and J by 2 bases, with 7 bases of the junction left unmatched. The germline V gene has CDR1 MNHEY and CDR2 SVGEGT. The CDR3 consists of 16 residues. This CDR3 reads CASSSPGLASTDTQYF. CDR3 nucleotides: TGTGCCAGCAGTTCCCCAGGACTAGCGTCCACAGATACGCAGTATTTT.

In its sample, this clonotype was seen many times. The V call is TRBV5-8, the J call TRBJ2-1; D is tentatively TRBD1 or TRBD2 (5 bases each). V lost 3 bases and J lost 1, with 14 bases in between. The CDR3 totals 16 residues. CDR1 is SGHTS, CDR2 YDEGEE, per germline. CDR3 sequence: CASSSSGRTSYNEQFF. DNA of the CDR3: TGTGCCAGCAGCTCTTCGGGACGGACGTCCTACAATGAGCAGTTCTTC.

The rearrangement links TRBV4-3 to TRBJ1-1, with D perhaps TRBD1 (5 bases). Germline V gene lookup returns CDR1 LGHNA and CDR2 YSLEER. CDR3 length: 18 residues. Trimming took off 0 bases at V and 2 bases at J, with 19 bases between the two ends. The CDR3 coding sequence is TGCGCCAGCAGCCAAGATAGCTACGGGACGCCCGGAAACACTGAAGCTTTCTTT. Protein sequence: CASSQDSYGTPGNTEAFF.

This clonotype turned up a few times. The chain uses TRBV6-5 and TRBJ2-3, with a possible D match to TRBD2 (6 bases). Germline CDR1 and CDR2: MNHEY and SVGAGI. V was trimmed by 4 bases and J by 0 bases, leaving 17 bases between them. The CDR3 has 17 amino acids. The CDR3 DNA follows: TGTGCCAGCAGTTTCCTGTCGGTGGGGGGAAGCACAGATACGCAGTATTTT. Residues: CASSFLSVGGSTDTQYF.

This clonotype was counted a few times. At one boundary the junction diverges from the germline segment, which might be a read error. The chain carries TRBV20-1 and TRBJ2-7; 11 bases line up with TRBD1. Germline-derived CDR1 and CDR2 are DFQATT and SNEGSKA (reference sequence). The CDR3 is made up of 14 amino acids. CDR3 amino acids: CSASTVGTGGSPRF. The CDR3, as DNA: TGCAGTGCTAGCACTGTCGGGACAGGGGGAAGCCCTCGGTTC.

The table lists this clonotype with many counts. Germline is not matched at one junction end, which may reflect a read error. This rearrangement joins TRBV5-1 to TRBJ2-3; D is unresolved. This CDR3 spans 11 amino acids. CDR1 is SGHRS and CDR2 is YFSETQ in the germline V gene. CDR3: CASSLTDTQYF. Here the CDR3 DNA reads TGTGCCAGCAGCCTAACAGATACGCAGTATTTT.

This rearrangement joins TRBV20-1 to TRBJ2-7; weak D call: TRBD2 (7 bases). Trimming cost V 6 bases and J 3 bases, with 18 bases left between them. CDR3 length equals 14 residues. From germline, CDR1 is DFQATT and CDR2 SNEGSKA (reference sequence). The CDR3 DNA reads TGCAGTGCCTTGGGAGGGGGGGCCTTCTACGAGCAGTACTTC. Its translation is CSALGGGAFYEQYF.

CDR3 sequence: CASSFGETNYGYTF. As DNA, the CDR3 is TGTGCCAGCAGTTTTGGGGAGACTAACTATGGCTACACCTTC. This sequence joins TRBV12-3 or TRBV12-4 and TRBJ1-2; D call uncertain. This CDR3 spans 14 amino acids. The V gene lost 3 bases and the J gene lost 0 bases, with 8 bases spanning the gap.

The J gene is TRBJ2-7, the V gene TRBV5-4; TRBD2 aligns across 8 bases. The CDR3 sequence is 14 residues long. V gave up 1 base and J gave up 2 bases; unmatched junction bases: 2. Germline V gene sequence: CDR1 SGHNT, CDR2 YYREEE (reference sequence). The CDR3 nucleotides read TGTGCCAGCAGCTTGAGGACTAGCCCCTACGAGCAGTACTTC. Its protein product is CASSLRTSPYEQYF.

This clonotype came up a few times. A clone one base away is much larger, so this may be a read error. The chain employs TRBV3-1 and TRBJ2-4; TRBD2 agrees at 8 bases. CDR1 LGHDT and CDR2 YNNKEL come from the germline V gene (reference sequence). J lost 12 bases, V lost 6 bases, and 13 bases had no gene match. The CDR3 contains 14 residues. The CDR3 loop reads CASSPVRGLGSQYF. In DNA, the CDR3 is TGTGCCAGCAGTCCTGTGAGGGGACTAGGCAGTCAGTACTTC.

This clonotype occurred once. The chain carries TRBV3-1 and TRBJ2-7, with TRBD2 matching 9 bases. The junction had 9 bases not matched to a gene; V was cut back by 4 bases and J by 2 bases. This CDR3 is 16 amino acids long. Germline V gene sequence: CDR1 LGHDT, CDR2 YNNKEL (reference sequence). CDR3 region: CASSPRRASGTYEQYF. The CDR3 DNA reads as TGTGCCAGCAGCCCTCGCCGGGCTAGCGGGACCTACGAGCAGTACTTC.

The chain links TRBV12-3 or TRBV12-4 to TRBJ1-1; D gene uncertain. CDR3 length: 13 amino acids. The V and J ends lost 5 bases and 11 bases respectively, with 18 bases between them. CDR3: CASSTSGLMFAFF. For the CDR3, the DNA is TGTGCCAGCAGTACCTCCGGGCTAATGTTCGCTTTCTTT.

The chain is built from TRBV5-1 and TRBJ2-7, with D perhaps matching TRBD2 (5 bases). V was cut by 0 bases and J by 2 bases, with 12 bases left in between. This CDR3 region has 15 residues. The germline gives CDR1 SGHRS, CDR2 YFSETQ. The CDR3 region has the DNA TGCGCCAGCAGCTTGGGGCCGGGGTCGACCTACGAGCAGTACTTC. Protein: CASSLGPGSTYEQYF.

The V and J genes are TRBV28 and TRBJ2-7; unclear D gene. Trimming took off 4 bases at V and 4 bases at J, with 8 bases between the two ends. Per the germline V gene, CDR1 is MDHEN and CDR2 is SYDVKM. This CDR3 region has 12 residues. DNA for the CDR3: TGTGCCAGCAGTTCCCCCTATTACGAGCAGTACTTC. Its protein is CASSSPYYEQYF. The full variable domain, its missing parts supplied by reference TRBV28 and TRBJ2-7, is DVKVTQSSRYLVKRTGEKVFLECVQDMDHENMFWYRQDPGLGLRLIYFSYDVKMKEKGDIPEGYSVSREKKERFSLILESASTNQTSMYLCASSSPYYEQYFGPGTRLTVT.

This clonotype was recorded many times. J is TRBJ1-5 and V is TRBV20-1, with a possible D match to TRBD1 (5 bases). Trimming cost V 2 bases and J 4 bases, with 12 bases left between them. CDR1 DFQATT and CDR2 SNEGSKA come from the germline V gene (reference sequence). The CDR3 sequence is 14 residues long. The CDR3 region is CSARSGGGNQPQHF. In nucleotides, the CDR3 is TGCAGTGCTAGATCCGGGGGTGGGAATCAGCCCCAGCATTTT.

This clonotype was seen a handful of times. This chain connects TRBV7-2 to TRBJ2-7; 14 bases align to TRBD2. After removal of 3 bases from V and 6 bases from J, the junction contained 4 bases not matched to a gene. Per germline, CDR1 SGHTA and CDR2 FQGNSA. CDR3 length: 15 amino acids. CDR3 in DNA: TGTGCCAGCAGCTTCCGACTAGCGGGAGGGCGCGAGCAGTACTTC. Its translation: CASSFRLAGGREQYF.

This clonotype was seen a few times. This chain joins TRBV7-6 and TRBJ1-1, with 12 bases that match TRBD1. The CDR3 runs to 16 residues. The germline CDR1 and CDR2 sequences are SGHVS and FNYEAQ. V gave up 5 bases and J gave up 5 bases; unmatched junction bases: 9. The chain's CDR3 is CASSIGTGGMGTEAFF. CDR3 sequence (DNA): TGTGCCAGCAGCATAGGGACAGGGGGCATGGGAACTGAAGCTTTCTTT.